The subject of this entry is one T cell receptor (beta chain). The J segment lost 2 bases and the V segment lost 4 bases, leaving 6 bases of the junction unmatched. The CDR3 extends over 17 amino acids. CDR1 is SGDLS and CDR2 is YYNGEE in the germline V gene. The record originates from a study of blood T cell repertoires in COVID-19. The protocol was immunoSEQ multiplex PCR, while the TCRdb copy is restricted to in-frame clones and leaves out a portion. This sample has approximately 210,000 clones, with approximately 91% found just once. This clonotype originated in a woman aged 35 to 49 with acute or convalescent COVID-19. Input material: peripheral blood. The chain recombines TRBV9 with TRBJ2-3; 14 nucleotides line up with TRBD2. CDR3 residues: CASSHGLAGGFTDTQYF. The CDR3 nucleotides are TGTGCCAGCAGCCACGGACTAGCGGGGGGTTTCACAGATACGCAGTATTTT.